The 17 T cell receptor beta chains below all came from one sample that was sequenced in a study of graft-versus-host responses after intestinal transplantation listed by TCRdb under 2021. The library relied on the immunoSEQ multiplex PCR assay. TCRdb provides this immuneACCESS table in a form limited to in-frame rearrangements. Some clones are lacking; in checked studies, under half of them reflect an unresolved V gene, and why the rest are absent is not known. Recorded for this sample are 35,000 to 45,000 clones; under 90% of them occurred a single time. The ten largest clones take up around 6.8% of the sample. The sequencing here drew on PBMCs, taken just under 270 days after transplant. These receptors all come from a human patient who received an intestinal transplant, so some T cells may come from the graft donor.

This chain joins TRBV6-5 and TRBJ2-2; D is uncertain. The germline CDR1 and CDR2 sequences are MNHEY and SVGAGI. The CDR3 spans 15 residues. V shed 8 bases and J shed 3 bases, with 16 bases lying between them. In DNA, the CDR3 is TGTGCCAGCGGGCAGCCGGCGGATTACACCGGGGAGCTGTTTTTT. It specifies CASGQPADYTGELFF.

As DNA, the CDR3 is TGTGCCAGCAGCTTAGATTTGGAGCAGTTCTTC. It specifies CASSLDLEQFF. The V gene is TRBV7-9, the J gene TRBJ2-1; unclear D gene. Deletions cut 1 base from V and 10 bases from J, with 5 bases between. Germline CDR1 and CDR2: SEHNR and FQNEAQ (reference sequence). The CDR3 has 11 residues. Supplemented by reference TRBV7-9 and TRBJ2-1, the full variable domain reads DTGVSQNPRHKITKRGQNVTFRCDPISEHNRLYWYRQTLGQGPEFLTYFQNEAQLEKSRLLSDRFSAERPKGSFSTLEIQRTEQGDSAMYLCASSLDLEQFFGPGTRLTVL.

The V and J genes are TRBV5-4 and TRBJ2-5; 8 bases fit TRBD2. The CDR3 sequence is 15 residues long. The ends lost 6 bases at V and 4 bases at J; junction bases unmatched: 11. The V gene's germline CDR1 is SGHNT and CDR2 YYREEE (reference sequence). The CDR3 sequence is CASNQHGGARETQYF. The CDR3 coding sequence is TGTGCCAGCAATCAACACGGGGGGGCCCGAGAGACCCAGTACTTC.

This chain connects TRBV5-1 to TRBJ2-7; D gene unclear. The CDR3 is 13 residues long. Per the germline V gene, CDR1 is SGHRS and CDR2 is YFSETQ. V lost 1 base and J lost 2, with 7 bases in between. This CDR3 is CASSLHRTYEQYF. CDR3 DNA sequence: TGCGCCAGCAGCTTGCACAGAACCTACGAGCAGTACTTC.

The CDR3 DNA is TGTGCCAGCAGCCAAGTCCAGGCTAACTATGGCTACACCTTC. It codes for CASSQVQANYGYTF. The V call is TRBV14, the J call TRBJ1-2, with no clear D. The CDR3 extends over 14 amino acids. V lost 1 base and J 0 bases, leaving 6 bases between the germline ends. Germline values: CDR1 SGHDN, CDR2 FVKESK.

The genes are TRBV2 and TRBJ2-3; tentatively, D is TRBD2 (6 bases). The CDR3 has 12 residues. Germline CDR1 is SNHLY and CDR2 is FYNNEI. With 6 bases removed from V and 5 bases from J, the gap between germline ends came to 9 bases. In nucleotides, the CDR3 is TGTGCCAGCAGGGGACTTATAGATACGCAGTATTTT. As protein: CASRGLIDTQYF. Full variable domain (rest looked up from reference TRBV2 and TRBJ2-3): EPEVTQTPSHQVTQMGQEVILRCVPISNHLYFYWYRQILGQKVEFLVSFYNNEISEKSEIFDDQFSVERPDGSNFTLKIRSTKLEDSAMYFCASRGLIDTQYFGPGTRLTVL.

The chain recombines TRBV6-5 with TRBJ2-5; 12 bases align to TRBD2. Germline values: CDR1 MNHEY, CDR2 SVGAGI. The CDR3 is 13 amino acids. V shed 10 bases and J 7 bases; nucleotides not matched to a gene: 7. CDR3 loop: CATGTSGRVTQYF. CDR3 DNA sequence: TGTGCCACCGGGACTAGCGGGCGCGTGACCCAGTACTTC.

The CDR3 region is CSVVPVGETQYF. In nucleotides, the CDR3 is TGCAGCGTTGTTCCAGTAGGAGAGACCCAGTACTTC. This chain connects TRBV29-1 to TRBJ2-5; D is unresolved. V lost 4 bases, J lost 4 bases, and 10 bases lay in between. The CDR3 spans 12 residues. Germline V gene sequence: CDR1 SQVTM, CDR2 ANQGSEA.

This clone is medium-sized (0.01 to 0.1%) by share. The V gene is TRBV11-2, the J gene TRBJ1-2, with TRBD1 identical over 7 bases. Germline lookup yields CDR1 SGHAT and CDR2 FQNNGV. The CDR3 spans 13 residues. The J segment lost 3 bases and the V segment lost 4 bases, leaving 2 bases of the junction unmatched. In DNA, the CDR3 is TGTGCCAGCAGCTCTACAGGGGACTATGGCTACACCTTC. As protein: CASSSTGDYGYTF.

The chain is built from TRBV7-8 and TRBJ2-2; TRBD1 agrees at 12 bases. V shed 5 bases and J 6 bases; nucleotides not matched to a gene: 4. CDR1 and CDR2 (germline): SGHVS, FQNEAQ. The CDR3 contains 15 residues. CDR3 protein: CASSLGTGGSGELFF. The DNA of the CDR3 is TGTGCCAGCAGCCTGGGGACAGGGGGCTCCGGGGAGCTGTTTTTT.

The CDR3 DNA follows: TGCGCCAGCAGCTCCAGACAGAACTACGAGCAGTACTTC. It codes for CASSSRQNYEQYF. V usage is TRBV5-1 and J usage is TRBJ2-5, with D perhaps matching TRBD1 (5 bases). The J call may be in error: the DNA end matches TRBJ2-7 better. Germline CDR1 is SGHRS and CDR2 is YFSETQ. CDR3 length: 13 residues.

This clone has just one count. The chain employs TRBV19 and TRBJ1-6, with no clear D. The CDR3 has 13 amino acids. The V and J ends lost 8 bases and 3 bases respectively, with 8 bases between them. The germline V gene has CDR1 LNHDA and CDR2 SQIVND (reference sequence). The CDR3 spells CASAESYNSPLHF. Here the CDR3 DNA reads TGTGCCAGTGCGGAGAGCTATAATTCACCCCTCCACTTT. The variable domain in full, with the rest retrieved from reference TRBV19 and TRBJ1-6, is DGGITQSPKYLFRKEGQNVTLSCEQNLNHDAMYWYRQDPGQGLRLIYYSQIVNDFQKGDIAEGYSVSREKKESFPLTVTSAQKNPTAFYLCASAESYNSPLHFGNGTRLTVT.

In this sample, this clone turned up a few times. This chain connects TRBV19 to TRBJ1-5; D gene unclear. Germline loops: CDR1 LNHDA, CDR2 SQIVND (reference sequence). V was pared by 5 bases and J by 3 bases, with 14 bases between. The CDR3 loop spans 15 amino acids. The CDR3 coding sequence is TGTGCCAGTAGTTTCTGGGGAGGGATCAATCAGCCCCAGCATTTT. Translated: CASSFWGGINQPQHF.

As concerns this clone: The sample contains more than one DNA sequence encoding this CDR3. The chain combines TRBV5-1 with TRBJ2-1; D might be TRBD2 (6 bases). V was trimmed by 3 bases and J by 6 bases, leaving 10 bases between them. This CDR3 has 13 residues. CDR1 is SGHRS and CDR2 is YFSETQ in the germline V gene. This CDR3 reads CASSSTGANEQFF. In DNA form, the CDR3 reads TGCGCCAGCAGCTCGACGGGAGCCAATGAGCAGTTCTTC.

V is TRBV11-2 and J is TRBJ1-2; D remains ambiguous. V dropped 2 bases and J dropped 0 bases, with 10 bases sitting between them. The CDR3 covers 15 residues. Germline assignment: CDR1 SGHAT and CDR2 FQNNGV. The CDR3 sequence: CASSLRAETNYGYTF. CDR3 DNA sequence: TGTGCCAGCAGCTTACGGGCAGAAACTAACTATGGCTACACCTTC.

The chain combines TRBV7-9 with TRBJ2-2; D may be TRBD1 (5 bases). The CDR3 covers 14 residues. The germline V and J ends were trimmed by 4 bases and 6 bases, with 12 bases remaining between them. Germline V lookup: CDR1 SEHNR, CDR2 FQNEAQ (reference sequence). DNA for the CDR3: TGTGCCAGCAGCTCCTTCCAGGGTCCCGGGGAGCTGTTTTTT. Amino acids: CASSSFQGPGELFF.

V and J are TRBV6-5 and TRBJ2-1; 8 nucleotides align to TRBD1. CDR3 length: 15 amino acids. After removal of 2 bases from V and 7 bases from J, the junction contained 7 bases not matched to a gene. Germline V gene sequence: CDR1 MNHEY, CDR2 SVGAGI. The CDR3 protein is CASSYKQGERNEQFF. The CDR3 nucleotides read TGTGCCAGCAGTTACAAACAGGGGGAAAGGAATGAGCAGTTCTTC.